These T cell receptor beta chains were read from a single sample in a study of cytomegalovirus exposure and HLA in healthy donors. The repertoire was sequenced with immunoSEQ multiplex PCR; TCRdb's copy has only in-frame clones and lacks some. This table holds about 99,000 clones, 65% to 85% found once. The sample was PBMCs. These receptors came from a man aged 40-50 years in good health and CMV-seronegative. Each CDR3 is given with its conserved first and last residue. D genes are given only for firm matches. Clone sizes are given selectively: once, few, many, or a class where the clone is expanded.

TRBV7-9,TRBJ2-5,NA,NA,TGTGCCAGCAGCTTAGCTGGGCCCCAGTACTTC,CASSLAGPQYF
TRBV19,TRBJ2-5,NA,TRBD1,TGTGCCAGTAGTATTCGGACAGGGGGCACGGAGACCCAGTACTTC,CASSIRTGGTETQYF
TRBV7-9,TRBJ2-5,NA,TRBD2,TGTGCCAGCAGCTCAGGGCCGGGACTAGCGGAACAAGAGACCCAGTACTTC,CASSSGPGLAEQETQYF
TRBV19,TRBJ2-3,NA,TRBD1,TGTGCCAGTAGAAGGGGACAGGGAAGGGGGGATACGCAGTATTTT,CASRRGQGRGDTQYF
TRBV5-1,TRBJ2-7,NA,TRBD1,TGCGCCAGCAGCTCGACAGGGGCCTACGAGCAGTACTTC,CASSSTGAYEQYF
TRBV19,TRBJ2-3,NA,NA,TGTGCCAGTAGTATAGTTACGGGAACCACAGATACGCAGTATTTT,CASSIVTGTTDTQYF
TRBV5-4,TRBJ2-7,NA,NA,TGTGCCAGCAGCTTGGGAACCCACACCGCCTACGAGCAGTACTTC,CASSLGTHTAYEQYF
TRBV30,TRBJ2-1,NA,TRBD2,TGTGCCTGGAATGTTCTAGCGGGAGTCCTCTACAATGAGCAGTTCTTC,CAWNVLAGVLYNEQFF
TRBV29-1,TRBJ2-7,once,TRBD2,TGCAGCGTTGAAGATCCCCGGGGGGGGTCCTACGAGCAGTACTTC,CSVEDPRGGSYEQYF
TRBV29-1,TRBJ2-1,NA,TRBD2,TGCAGCGCCAAGGGTACTAGCGAAGGCAATGAGCAGTTCTTC,CSAKGTSEGNEQFF
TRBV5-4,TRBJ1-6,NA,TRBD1,TGTGCCAGCAGCAGGGACAGCTATAATTCACCCCTCCACTTT,CASSRDSYNSPLHF
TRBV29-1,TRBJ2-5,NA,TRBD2,TGCAGCGTTGCGGGGGGGGGAGACAAAGAGACCCAGTACTTC,CSVAGGGDKETQYF
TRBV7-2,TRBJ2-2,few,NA,TGTGCCAGCAGCGCCCCTAGCTCGAACACCGGGGAGCTGTTTTTT,CASSAPSSNTGELFF
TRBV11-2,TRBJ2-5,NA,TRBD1,TGTGCCAGCAGCCGTGACAGGGAAGAGACCCAGTACTTC,CASSRDREETQYF
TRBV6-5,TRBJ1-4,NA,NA,TGTGCCAGCAGTTACGCGTCCGGGACAACTAATGAAAAACTGTTTTTT,CASSYASGTTNEKLFF
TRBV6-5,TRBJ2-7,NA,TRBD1,TGTGCCAGCAGACCCGGACAGGGGGCGAGGCAGTACTTC,CASRPGQGARQYF
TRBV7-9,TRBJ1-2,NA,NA,TGTGCCAGCAGCTTAGGGTTCCAGACTCCTGGCTACACCTTC,CASSLGFQTPGYTF